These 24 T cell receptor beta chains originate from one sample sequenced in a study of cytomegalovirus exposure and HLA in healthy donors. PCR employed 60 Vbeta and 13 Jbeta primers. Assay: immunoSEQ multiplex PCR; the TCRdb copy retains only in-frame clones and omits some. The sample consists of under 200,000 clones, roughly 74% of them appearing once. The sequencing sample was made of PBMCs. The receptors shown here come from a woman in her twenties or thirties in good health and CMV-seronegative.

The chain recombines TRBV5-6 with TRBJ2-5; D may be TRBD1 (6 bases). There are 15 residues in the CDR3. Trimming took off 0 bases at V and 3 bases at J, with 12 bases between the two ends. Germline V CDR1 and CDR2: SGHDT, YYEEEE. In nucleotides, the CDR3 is TGTGCCAGCAGCTTGGTCATGGGGGCGGAAGAGACCCAGTACTTC. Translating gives CASSLVMGAEETQYF.

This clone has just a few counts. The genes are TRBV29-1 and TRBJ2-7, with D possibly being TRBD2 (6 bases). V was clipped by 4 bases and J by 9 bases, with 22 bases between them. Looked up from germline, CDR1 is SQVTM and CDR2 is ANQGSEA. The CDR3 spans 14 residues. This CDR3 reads CSVVWGSGVGVQYF. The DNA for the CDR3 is TGCAGCGTTGTCTGGGGTTCGGGAGTAGGTGTGCAGTACTTC.

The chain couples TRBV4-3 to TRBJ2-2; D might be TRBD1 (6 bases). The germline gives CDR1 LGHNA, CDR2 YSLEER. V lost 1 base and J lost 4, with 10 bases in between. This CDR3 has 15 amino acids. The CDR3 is CASSQGQDPTGELFF. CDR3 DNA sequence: TGCGCCAGCAGCCAAGGACAGGACCCCACCGGGGAGCTGTTTTTT.

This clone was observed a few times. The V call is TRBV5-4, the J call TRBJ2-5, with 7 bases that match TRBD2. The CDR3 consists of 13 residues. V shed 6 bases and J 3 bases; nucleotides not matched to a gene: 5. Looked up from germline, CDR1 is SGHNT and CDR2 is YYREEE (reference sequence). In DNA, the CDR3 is TGTGCCAGCATCGGGACTAACAAAGAGACCCAGTACTTC. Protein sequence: CASIGTNKETQYF.

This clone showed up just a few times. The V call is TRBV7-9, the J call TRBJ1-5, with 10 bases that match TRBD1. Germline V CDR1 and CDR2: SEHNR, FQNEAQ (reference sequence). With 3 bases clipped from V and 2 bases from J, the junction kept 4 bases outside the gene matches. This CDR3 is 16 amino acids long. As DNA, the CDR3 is TGTGCCAGCAGCTTGGAGACAGGGGGCCGCAATCAGCCCCAGCATTTT. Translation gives CASSLETGGRNQPQHF.

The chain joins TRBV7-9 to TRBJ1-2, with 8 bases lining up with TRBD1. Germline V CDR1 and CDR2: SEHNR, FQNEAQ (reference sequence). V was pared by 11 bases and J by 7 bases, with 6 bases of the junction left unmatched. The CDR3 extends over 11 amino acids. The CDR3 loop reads CAHDRGFGYTF. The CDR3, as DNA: TGTGCCCATGACAGGGGTTTTGGCTACACCTTC.

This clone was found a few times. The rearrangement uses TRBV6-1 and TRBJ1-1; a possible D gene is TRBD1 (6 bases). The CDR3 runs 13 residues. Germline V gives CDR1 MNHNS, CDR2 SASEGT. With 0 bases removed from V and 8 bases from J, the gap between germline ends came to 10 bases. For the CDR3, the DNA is TGTGCCAGCAGTGAAGCGGGGGGGGCAGAAGCTTTCTTT. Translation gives CASSEAGGAEAFF.

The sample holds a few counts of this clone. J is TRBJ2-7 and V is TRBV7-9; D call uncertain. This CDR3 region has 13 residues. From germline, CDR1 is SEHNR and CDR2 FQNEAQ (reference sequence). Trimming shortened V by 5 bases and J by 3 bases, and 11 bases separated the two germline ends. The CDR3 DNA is TGTGCCAGCAGCGGCATTAGGAGCTACGAGCAGTACTTC. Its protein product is CASSGIRSYEQYF.

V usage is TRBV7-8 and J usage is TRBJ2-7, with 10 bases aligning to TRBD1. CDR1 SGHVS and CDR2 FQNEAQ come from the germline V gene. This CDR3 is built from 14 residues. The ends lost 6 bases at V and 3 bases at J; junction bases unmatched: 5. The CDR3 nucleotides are TGTGCCAGCAGTCGAAGGACAGGGGGCTACGAGCAGTACTTC. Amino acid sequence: CASSRRTGGYEQYF.

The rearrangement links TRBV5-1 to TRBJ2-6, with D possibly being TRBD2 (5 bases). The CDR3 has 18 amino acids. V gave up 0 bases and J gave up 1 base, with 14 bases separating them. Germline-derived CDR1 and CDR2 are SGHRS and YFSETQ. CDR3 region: CASSLARSGDSGANVLTF. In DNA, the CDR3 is TGCGCCAGCAGCTTGGCGCGGTCCGGGGATTCTGGGGCCAACGTCCTGACTTTC.

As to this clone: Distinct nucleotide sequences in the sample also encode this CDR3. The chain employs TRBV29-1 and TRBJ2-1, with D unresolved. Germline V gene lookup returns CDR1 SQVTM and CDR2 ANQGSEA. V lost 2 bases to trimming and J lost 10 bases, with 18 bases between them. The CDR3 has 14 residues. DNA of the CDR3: TGCAGCGTTGAAATGCCCGATGCACACCCCGAGCAGTTCTTC. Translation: CSVEMPDAHPEQFF.

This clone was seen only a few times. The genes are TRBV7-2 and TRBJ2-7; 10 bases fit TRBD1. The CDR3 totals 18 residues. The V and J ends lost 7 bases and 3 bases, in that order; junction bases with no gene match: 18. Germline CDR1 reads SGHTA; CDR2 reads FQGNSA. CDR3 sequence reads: CASTKVVTGGSPLYEQYF. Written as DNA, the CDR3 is TGTGCCAGCACCAAGGTGGTGACAGGGGGCTCACCTCTCTACGAGCAGTACTTC.

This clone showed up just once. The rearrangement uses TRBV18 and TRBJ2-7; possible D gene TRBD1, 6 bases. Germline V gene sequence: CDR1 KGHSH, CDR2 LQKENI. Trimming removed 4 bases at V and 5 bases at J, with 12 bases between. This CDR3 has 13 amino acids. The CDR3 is CASSRLRDNEQYF. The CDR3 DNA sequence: TGTGCCAGCTCACGACTCCGGGACAACGAGCAGTACTTC. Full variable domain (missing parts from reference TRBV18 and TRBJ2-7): NAGVMQNPRHLVRRRGQEARLRCSPMKGHSHVYWYRQLPEEGLKFMVYLQKENIIDESGMPKERFSAEFPKEGPSILRIQQVVRGDSAAYFCASSRLRDNEQYFGPGTRLTVT.

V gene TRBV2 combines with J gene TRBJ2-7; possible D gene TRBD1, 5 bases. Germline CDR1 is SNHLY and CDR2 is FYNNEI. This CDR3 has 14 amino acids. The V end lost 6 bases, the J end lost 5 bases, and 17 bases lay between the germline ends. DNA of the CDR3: TGTGCCAGCAGCCCACTGGTAGGGGTCAACGAGCAGTACTTC. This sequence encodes CASSPLVGVNEQYF.

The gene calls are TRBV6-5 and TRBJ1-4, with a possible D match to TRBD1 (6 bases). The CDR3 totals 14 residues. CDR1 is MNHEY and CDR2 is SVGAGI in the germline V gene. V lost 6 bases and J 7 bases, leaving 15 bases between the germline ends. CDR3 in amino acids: CASRPTGLAEKLFF. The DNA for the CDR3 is TGTGCCAGCAGACCGACAGGTTTGGCTGAAAAACTGTTTTTT.

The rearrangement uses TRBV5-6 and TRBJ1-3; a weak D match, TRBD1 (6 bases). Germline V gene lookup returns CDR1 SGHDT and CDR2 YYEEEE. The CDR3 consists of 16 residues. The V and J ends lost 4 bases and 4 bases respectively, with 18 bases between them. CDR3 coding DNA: TGTGCCAGCAGCAACCCAAGGGGACATTTAGGAAACACCATATATTTT. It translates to CASSNPRGHLGNTIYF.

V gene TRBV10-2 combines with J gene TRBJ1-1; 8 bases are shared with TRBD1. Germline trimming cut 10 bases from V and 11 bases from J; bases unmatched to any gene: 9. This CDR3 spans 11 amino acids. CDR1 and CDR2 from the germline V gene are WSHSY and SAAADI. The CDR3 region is CATLGQGMAFF. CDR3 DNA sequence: TGCGCCACCCTAGGACAGGGTATGGCTTTCTTT.

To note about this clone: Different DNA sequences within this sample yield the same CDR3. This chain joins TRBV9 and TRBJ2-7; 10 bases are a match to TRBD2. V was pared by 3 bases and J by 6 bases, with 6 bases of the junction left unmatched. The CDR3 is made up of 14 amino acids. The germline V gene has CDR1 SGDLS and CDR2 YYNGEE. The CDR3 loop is CASSAASGRGEQYF. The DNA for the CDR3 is TGTGCCAGCAGCGCCGCTAGCGGGAGAGGCGAGCAGTACTTC. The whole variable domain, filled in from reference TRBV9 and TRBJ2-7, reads DSGVTQTPKHLITATGQRVTLRCSPRSGDLSVYWYQQSLDQGLQFLIQYYNGEERAKGNILERFSAQQFPDLHSELNLSSLELGDSALYFCASSAASGRGEQYFGPGTRLTVT.

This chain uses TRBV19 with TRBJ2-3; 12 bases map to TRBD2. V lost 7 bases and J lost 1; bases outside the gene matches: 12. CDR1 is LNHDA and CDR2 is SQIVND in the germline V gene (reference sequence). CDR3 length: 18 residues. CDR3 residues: CASNFGTSGLAGTDTQYF. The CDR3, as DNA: TGTGCCAGTAACTTCGGGACTAGCGGGCTAGCGGGCACAGATACGCAGTATTTT. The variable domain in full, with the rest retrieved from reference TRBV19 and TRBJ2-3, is DGGITQSPKYLFRKEGQNVTLSCEQNLNHDAMYWYRQDPGQGLRLIYYSQIVNDFQKGDIAEGYSVSREKKESFPLTVTSAQKNPTAFYLCASNFGTSGLAGTDTQYFGPGTRLTVL.

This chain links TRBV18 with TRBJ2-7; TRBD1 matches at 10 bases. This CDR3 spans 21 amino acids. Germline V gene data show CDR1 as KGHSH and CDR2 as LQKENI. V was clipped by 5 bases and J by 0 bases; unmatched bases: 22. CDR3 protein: CASSYQRPGRKGQGVSYEQYF. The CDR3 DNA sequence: TGTGCCAGCTCATACCAGCGCCCAGGAAGGAAAGGACAGGGGGTCTCCTACGAGCAGTACTTC.

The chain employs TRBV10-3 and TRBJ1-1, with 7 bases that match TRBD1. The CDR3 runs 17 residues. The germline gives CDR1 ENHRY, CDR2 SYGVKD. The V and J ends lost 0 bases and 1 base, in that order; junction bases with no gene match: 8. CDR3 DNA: TGTGCCATCAGTGAGTCCTTCCCGGGGACAGCGAACACTGAAGCTTTCTTT. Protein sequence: CAISESFPGTANTEAFF.

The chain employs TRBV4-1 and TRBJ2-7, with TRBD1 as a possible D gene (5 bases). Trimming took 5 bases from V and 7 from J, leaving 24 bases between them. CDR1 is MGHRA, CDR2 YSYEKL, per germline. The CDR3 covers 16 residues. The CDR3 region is CASSTPRPLTGREQYF. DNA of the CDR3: TGCGCCAGCAGCACCCCCCGCCCACTAACAGGTAGGGAGCAGTACTTC.

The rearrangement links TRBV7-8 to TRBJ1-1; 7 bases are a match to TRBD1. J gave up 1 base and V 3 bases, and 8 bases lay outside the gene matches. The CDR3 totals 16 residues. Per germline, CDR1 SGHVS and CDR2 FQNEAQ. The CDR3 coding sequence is TGTGCCAGCAGCTTGGAATTGGGACAGTCGAACACTGAAGCTTTCTTT. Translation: CASSLELGQSNTEAFF.

The CDR3 nucleotides are TGTGCCAGCAGCTTACAGTTGAACACTGAAGCTTTCTTT. Translation: CASSLQLNTEAFF. This chain joins TRBV11-1 and TRBJ1-1; no clear D gene. Germline values: CDR1 SGHAT, CDR2 FQDESV (reference sequence). This CDR3 has 13 residues. V dropped 2 bases and J dropped 0 bases, with 4 bases sitting between them.